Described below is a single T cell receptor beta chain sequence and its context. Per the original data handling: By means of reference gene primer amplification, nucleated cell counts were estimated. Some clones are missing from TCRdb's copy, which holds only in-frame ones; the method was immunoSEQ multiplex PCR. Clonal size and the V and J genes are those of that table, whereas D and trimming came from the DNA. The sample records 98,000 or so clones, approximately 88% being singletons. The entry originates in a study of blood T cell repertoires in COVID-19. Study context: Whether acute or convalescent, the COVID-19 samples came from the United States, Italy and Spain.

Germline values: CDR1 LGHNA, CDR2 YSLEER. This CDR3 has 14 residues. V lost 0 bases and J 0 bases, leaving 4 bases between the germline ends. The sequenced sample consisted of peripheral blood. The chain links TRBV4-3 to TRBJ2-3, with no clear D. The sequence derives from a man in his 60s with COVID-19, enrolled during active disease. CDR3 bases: TGCGCCAGCAGCCAAGATCCTAGCACAGATACGCAGTATTTT. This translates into CASSQDPSTDTQYF.